This T cell receptor beta chain was sequenced during a study of vaccination and CD4 T cells after COVID-19. As for the study in general: Samples were collected from a few convalescent patients on day 14 and on days 161 to 241 after vaccination. Overlapping spike peptides of SARS-CoV-2, HCoV-NL63, HCoV-OC43 and HCoV-229E were used, and cells were stimulated with them.

Cultured CD4+ T cell DNA was sequenced using the Oncomine TCR Beta short-read assay. TCRdb analysed the PCR reads with MiXCR anew, one entry per CDR3 protein. The repertoire includes about 16,000 distinct CDR3 sequences, around 50% of them detected once, and roughly 16% sits in the top ten. Regarding this clonotype: The target antigen is unknown.

Time point here: late sampling 161 to 241 days after vaccination in a few convalescent patients. Documented treatment: roughly ten-day PBMC culture with coronavirus spike peptide pools or control peptides (ViraFEST assay). The length of the CDR3 is 14 residues. From germline, CDR1 is MNHNS and CDR2 SASEGT. V lost 7 bases and J lost 3; bases outside the gene matches: 7. The receptor's source is a human donor who had recovered from COVID-19. The source was CD4+ T cells from blood, cultured in vitro, collected about 7 months after SARS-CoV-2 vaccination. The chain links TRBV6-1 to TRBJ1-1; 8 nucleotides line up with TRBD1. In DNA form, the CDR3 reads TGTGCCAGCACTCGCAGGGGGCAGGACACTGAAGCTTTCTTT. Its protein product is CASTRRGQDTEAFF.